Below are 19 T cell receptor beta chains sequenced from a single sample in a study of response to subunit inactivated influenza vaccine. TCRdb passed the RT-PCR reads through MiXCR, listing each CDR3 protein once. The sample records approximately 700,000 distinct CDR3 sequences, around 14% being singletons. The sample consisted of PBMCs from blood, taken less than 13 days after vaccination. The receptors were gathered from a man over 45 who received an inactivated influenza vaccine.

The chain has TRBV20-1 and TRBJ1-4; TRBD1 might be the D (5 bases). The germline V and J ends were trimmed by 2 bases and 8 bases, with 18 bases remaining between them. From germline, CDR1 is DFQATT and CDR2 SNEGSKA (reference sequence). The CDR3 contains 15 residues. The CDR3 sequence: CSARSSGARREKLFF. The CDR3 coding sequence is TGCAGTGCTAGATCCAGCGGGGCGAGGAGAGAAAAACTGTTTTTT.

This clonotype was counted only a few times. The rearrangement links TRBV15 to TRBJ2-4, with D perhaps TRBD2 (5 bases). There are 15 residues in the CDR3. CDR1 is LNHNV, CDR2 YYDKDF, per germline (reference sequence). V gave up 4 bases and J gave up 1 base, with 11 bases separating them. The CDR3 protein is CATSTKAEAKNIQYF. DNA of the CDR3: TGTGCCACCAGCACCAAAGCGGAGGCCAAAAACATTCAGTACTTC.

This clonotype was recorded many times. The rearrangement joins TRBV29-1 to TRBJ2-1, with 7 bases fitting TRBD2. V lost 8 bases to trimming and J lost 4 bases; unmatched junction nucleotides: 14. This CDR3 has 15 amino acids. In germline, CDR1 is SQVTM, CDR2 ANQGSEA. The chain's CDR3 is CSTAAGRESYNEQFF. As DNA, the CDR3 is TGCAGCACCGCTGCTGGGAGGGAAAGTTACAATGAGCAGTTCTTC.

In its sample, this clonotype was seen a few times. The chain joins TRBV6-2 or TRBV6-3 to TRBJ1-2; D gene uncertain. From germline, CDR1 is MNHEY and CDR2 SVGEGT. The CDR3 length is 11 residues. The CDR3 bases are TGTATTACCAGCGGCGTCGGAGGCTACACCTTC. This sequence encodes CITSGVGGYTF.

V usage is TRBV5-1 and J usage is TRBJ2-2, with a weak D call TRBD2 (5 bases). The V gene lost 0 bases and the J gene lost 3 bases, with 9 bases spanning the gap. The germline gives CDR1 SGHRS, CDR2 YFSETQ. The CDR3 extends over 15 amino acids. The CDR3 DNA reads as TGCGCCAGCAGCTTGGGGCAGAGGGACACCGGGGAGCTGTTTTTT. It translates to CASSLGQRDTGELFF.

The gene calls are TRBV9 and TRBJ1-2, with a weak D call TRBD1 (6 bases). CDR3 length: 14 amino acids. V gave up 6 bases and J gave up 7 bases, with 19 bases separating them. Germline V lookup: CDR1 SGDLS, CDR2 YYNGEE. CDR3 in DNA: TGTGCCAGCAACGCCCGGGCAGGGGAGTCTGGCTACACCTTC. Amino acid sequence: CASNARAGESGYTF. The full variable domain, its missing parts supplied by reference TRBV9 and TRBJ1-2, is DSGVTQTPKHLITATGQRVTLRCSPRSGDLSVYWYQQSLDQGLQFLIQYYNGEERAKGNILERFSAQQFPDLHSELNLSSLELGDSALYFCASNARAGESGYTFGSGTRLTVV.

The chain employs TRBV12-3 or TRBV12-4 and TRBJ2-7, with no clear D. V lost 5 bases to trimming and J lost 4 bases, with 15 bases between them. The CDR3 is made up of 14 amino acids. The CDR3 DNA follows: TGTGCCAGCAGTCTAGGCCTACACATGTACGAGCAGTACTTC. This codes for CASSLGLHMYEQYF.

This chain connects TRBV6-2 or TRBV6-3 to TRBJ2-7; 7 bases align to TRBD2. CDR1 is MNHEY, CDR2 SVGEGT, per germline. The length of the CDR3 is 16 residues. Trimming took 6 bases from V and 4 from J; bases not matched to a gene: 15. The CDR3 region is CASSSWFRLADYEQYF. As DNA, the CDR3 is TGTGCCAGCAGCTCCTGGTTTAGGCTAGCGGATTACGAGCAGTACTTC.

This clonotype occurred a few times. The rearrangement links TRBV5-1 to TRBJ2-2; D is possibly TRBD2 (6 bases). CDR1 is SGHRS, CDR2 YFSETQ, per germline. The CDR3 sequence is 16 residues long. V dropped 3 bases and J dropped 5 bases, with 17 bases sitting between them. In DNA form, the CDR3 reads TGCGCCAGCAGCTGGGCCGGGACGGCGGGGACCGGGGAGCTGTTTTTT. Translation gives CASSWAGTAGTGELFF. The full variable domain, completed using reference TRBV5-1 and TRBJ2-2, is KAGVTQTPRYLIKTRGQQVTLSCSPISGHRSVSWYQQTPGQGLQFLFEYFSETQRNKGNFPGRFSGRQFSNSRSEMNVSTLELGDSALYLCASSWAGTAGTGELFFGEGSRLTVL.

The DNA for the CDR3 is TGTGCCAGCAGTCCCACCGACAGGACTAACTATGGCTACACCTTC. It encodes CASSPTDRTNYGYTF. The chain recombines TRBV12-3 or TRBV12-4 with TRBJ1-2; TRBD1 might be the D (6 bases). Between the trimmed V and J ends, which lost 5 bases and 0 bases, there was a span of 13 bases. This CDR3 is built from 15 residues.

This clonotype was seen repeatedly, ten times or more. This sequence joins TRBV12-3 or TRBV12-4 and TRBJ2-7, with no clear D. This CDR3 is 14 amino acids long. V was pared by 6 bases and J by 2 bases, with 14 bases between. The CDR3 nucleotides read TGTGCCAGCAGACGAGAGACGGCCACCTACGAGCAGTACTTC. It encodes CASRRETATYEQYF.

This clonotype has more than one count but fewer than ten. V and J are TRBV29-1 and TRBJ1-1; D uncertain. Trimming shortened V by 6 bases and J by 0 bases, and 14 bases separated the two germline ends. This CDR3 comprises 14 residues. From germline, CDR1 is SQVTM and CDR2 ANQGSEA. The CDR3 nucleotides are TGCAGCGTGGTCCTTCAAGTTATGAACACTGAAGCTTTCTTT. The encoded protein is CSVVLQVMNTEAFF.

The V call is TRBV5-4, the J call TRBJ2-5; 7 bases are shared with TRBD1. The CDR3 sequence is 15 residues long. Germline V gives CDR1 SGHNT, CDR2 YYREEE (reference sequence). Trimming removed 0 bases from V and 4 bases from J; junction bases left unmatched: 6. This CDR3 is CASSLEGPGGETQYF. The CDR3 nucleotides read TGTGCCAGCAGCTTGGAGGGCCCAGGGGGAGAGACCCAGTACTTC.

As concerns this clonotype: The germline gene is not matched at one end of the junction; a read error may be the cause. The J gene is TRBJ1-1, the V gene TRBV7-2, with D maybe TRBD1 (6 bases). Germline assignment: CDR1 SGHTA and CDR2 FQGNSA. The CDR3 loop spans 13 amino acids. The DNA of the CDR3 is TGTGGCAGCAGCTTAGTAGGGGGAACTGAAGCTTTCTTT. It codes for CGSSLVGGTEAFF.

This clonotype was recorded a few times. The chain carries TRBV20-1 and TRBJ2-2; D ambiguous. There are 10 residues in the CDR3. Trimming stripped 6 bases from V and 4 bases from J, with 3 bases between. Germline assignment: CDR1 DFQATT and CDR2 SNEGSKA (reference sequence). The CDR3 DNA reads TGCAGTGCCAGCACCGGGGAGCTGTTTTTT. Its protein is CSASTGELFF.

This clonotype came up a few times. V and J are TRBV30 and TRBJ2-7; D is ambiguous. The CDR3 covers 12 residues. In germline, CDR1 is GTSNPN, CDR2 SVGIG (reference sequence). V was trimmed by 2 bases and J by 1 base, leaving 6 bases between them. CDR3 in DNA: TGTGCCTGGAGTACTTTATCCTACGAGCAGTACTTC. Protein: CAWSTLSYEQYF.

This clonotype was counted ten times or more. This chain uses TRBV7-9 with TRBJ2-1; the D is unclear. This CDR3 has 12 residues. CDR1 and CDR2 from the germline V gene are SEHNR and FQNEAQ (reference sequence). Trimming left V 2 bases short and J 6 bases short, with 5 bases between. CDR3 in amino acids: CASSLYRNEQFF. In DNA, the CDR3 is TGTGCCAGCAGCTTATATCGCAATGAGCAGTTCTTC.

This clonotype was seen more than once but under ten times. This chain joins TRBV12-3 or TRBV12-4 and TRBJ1-2, with 8 bases fitting TRBD1. The CDR3 runs to 15 residues. Trimming cost V 4 bases and J 8 bases; bases outside gene matches: 12. CDR3 loop: CASSSTGTGGRGYTF. The DNA of the CDR3 is TGTGCCAGCAGTTCCACCGGGACAGGCGGCAGGGGCTACACCTTC.

This clonotype was observed at least ten times. This chain joins TRBV12-3 or TRBV12-4 and TRBJ2-1; a weak D match, TRBD2 (5 bases). V lost 1 base and J 6 bases, leaving 13 bases between the germline ends. The CDR3 runs to 15 residues. CDR3 amino acids: CASSLVLEGGNEQFF. As DNA, the CDR3 is TGTGCCAGCAGTTTAGTCCTAGAGGGTGGCAATGAGCAGTTCTTC.